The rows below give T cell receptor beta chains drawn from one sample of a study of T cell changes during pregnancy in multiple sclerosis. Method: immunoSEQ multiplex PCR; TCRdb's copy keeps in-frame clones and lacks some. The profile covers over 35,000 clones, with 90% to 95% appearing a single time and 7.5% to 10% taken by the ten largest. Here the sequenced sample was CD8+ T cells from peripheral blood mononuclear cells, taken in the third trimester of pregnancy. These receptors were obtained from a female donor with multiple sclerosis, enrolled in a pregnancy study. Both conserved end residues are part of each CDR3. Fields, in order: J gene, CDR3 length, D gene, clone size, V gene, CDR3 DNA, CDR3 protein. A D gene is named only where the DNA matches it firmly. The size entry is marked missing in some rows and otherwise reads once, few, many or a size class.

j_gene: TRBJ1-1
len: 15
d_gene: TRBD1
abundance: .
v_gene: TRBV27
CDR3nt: TGTGCCAGCAGTTTAACGGGACAGGGGAGCACTGAAGCTTTCTTT
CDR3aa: CASSLTGQGSTEAFF

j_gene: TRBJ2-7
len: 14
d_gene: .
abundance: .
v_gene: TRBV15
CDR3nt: TGTGCCACCAGCAGAGATCTGGGCAGTTACGAGCAGTACTTC
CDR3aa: CATSRDLGSYEQYF

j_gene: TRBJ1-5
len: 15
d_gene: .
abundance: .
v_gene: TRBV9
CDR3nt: TGTGCCAGCAGCGTAGACGGAGATAGCAATCAGCCCCAGCATTTT
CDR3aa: CASSVDGDSNQPQHF

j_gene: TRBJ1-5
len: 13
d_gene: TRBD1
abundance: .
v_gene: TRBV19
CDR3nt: TGTGCCAGTACCCGGGACAGTCCTTCGCCCCAGCATTTT
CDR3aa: CASTRDSPSPQHF

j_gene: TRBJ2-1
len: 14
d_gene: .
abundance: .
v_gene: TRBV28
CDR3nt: TGTGCCAGCAGTTTAATACGGGGTTCCAATGAGCAGTTCTTC
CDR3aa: CASSLIRGSNEQFF

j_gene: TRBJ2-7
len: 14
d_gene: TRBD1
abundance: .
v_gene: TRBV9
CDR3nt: TGTGCCAGCAGCGACGGGACAGGGGGGTACGAGCAGTACTTC
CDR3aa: CASSDGTGGYEQYF

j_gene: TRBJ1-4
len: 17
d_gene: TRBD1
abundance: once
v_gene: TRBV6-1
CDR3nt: TGTGCCAGCAGTGAATCAGTCTGGGGACAGCTATCCTGGGGACTGTTTTTT
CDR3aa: CASSESVWGQLSWGLFF

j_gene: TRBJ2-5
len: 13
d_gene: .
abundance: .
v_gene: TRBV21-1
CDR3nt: TGTGCCAGGAGGACGATCGGGGGGGAGACCCAGTACTTC
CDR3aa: CARRTIGGETQYF

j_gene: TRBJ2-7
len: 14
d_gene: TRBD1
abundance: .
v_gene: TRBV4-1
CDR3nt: TGCGCCAGCGGTTCCGGGACAGGGACCTACGAGCAGTACTTC
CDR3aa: CASGSGTGTYEQYF

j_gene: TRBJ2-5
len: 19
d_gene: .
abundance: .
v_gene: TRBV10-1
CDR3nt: TGCGCCAGCAGTGGGGGGGGGCCCCACACCCGTTGGTACCAAGAGACCCAGTACTTC
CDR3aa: CASSGGGPHTRWYQETQYF

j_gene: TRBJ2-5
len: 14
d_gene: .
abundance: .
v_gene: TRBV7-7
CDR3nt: TGTGCTAGCAGCCCAGGCCTTATCTCAGAGACCCAGTACTTC
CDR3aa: CASSPGLISETQYF

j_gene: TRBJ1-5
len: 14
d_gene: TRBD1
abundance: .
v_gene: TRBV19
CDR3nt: TGTGCCACAAATCAGGGGGTTAGCAATCAGCCCCAGCATTTT
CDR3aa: CATNQGVSNQPQHF

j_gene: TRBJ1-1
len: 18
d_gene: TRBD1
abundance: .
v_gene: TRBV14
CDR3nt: TGTGCCAGCAGCCCCTCCACCGGGACAGGGAGATGGGCCACTGAAGCTTTCTTT
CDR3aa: CASSPSTGTGRWATEAFF

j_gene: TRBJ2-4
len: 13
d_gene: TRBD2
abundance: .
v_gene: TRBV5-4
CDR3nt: TGTGCCACCCAGGGCGGGAGTAAAAACATTCAGTACTTC
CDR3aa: CATQGGSKNIQYF

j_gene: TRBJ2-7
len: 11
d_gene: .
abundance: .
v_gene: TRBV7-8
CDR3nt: TGTGCCAGCAGCCCCCAGAACGAGCAGTACTTC
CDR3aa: CASSPQNEQYF

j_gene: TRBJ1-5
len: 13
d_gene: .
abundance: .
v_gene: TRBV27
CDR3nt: TGTGCCAGCAGTTTAGGAGGCGGGCAGCCCCAGCATTTT
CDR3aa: CASSLGGGQPQHF

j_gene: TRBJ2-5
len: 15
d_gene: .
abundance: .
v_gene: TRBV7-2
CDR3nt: TGTGCCAGCAGCTTTTGGGGCGGGATTGGAGAGACCCAGTACTTC
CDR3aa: CASSFWGGIGETQYF

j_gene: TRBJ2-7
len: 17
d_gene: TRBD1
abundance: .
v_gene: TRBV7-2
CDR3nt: TGTGCCAGCAGCCTAGGGGCCGGGACAGGGGGACCCTACGAGCAGTACTTC
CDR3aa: CASSLGAGTGGPYEQYF

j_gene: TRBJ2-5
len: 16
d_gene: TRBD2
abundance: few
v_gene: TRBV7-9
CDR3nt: TGTGCCAGCAGCTTCCTAGCGGGAGGGTCCGGGGAGACCCAGTACTTC
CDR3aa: CASSFLAGGSGETQYF

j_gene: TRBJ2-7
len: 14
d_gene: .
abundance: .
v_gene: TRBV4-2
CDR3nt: TGTGCCAGCAGCCAAGAGCGGGGTTCGTACGAGCAGTACTTC
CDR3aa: CASSQERGSYEQYF

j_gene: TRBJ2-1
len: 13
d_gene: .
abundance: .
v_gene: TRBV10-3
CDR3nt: TGTGCCATCATGCGCGCGGATTACAATGAGCAGTTCTTC
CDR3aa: CAIMRADYNEQFF

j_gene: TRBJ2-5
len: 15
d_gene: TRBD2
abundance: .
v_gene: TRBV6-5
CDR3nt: TGTGCCAGCAGGGGACTAGCGGGAGGACAAGAGACCCAGTACTTC
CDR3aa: CASRGLAGGQETQYF

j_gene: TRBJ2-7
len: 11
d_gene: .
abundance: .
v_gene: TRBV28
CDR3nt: TGTGCCAGCAGTTCGAGCCTCGGGCAGTACTTC
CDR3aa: CASSSSLGQYF

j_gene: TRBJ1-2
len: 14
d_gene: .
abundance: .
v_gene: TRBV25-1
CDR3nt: TGTGCCAGCAGTGGGGCGGGCGTTCGCTATGGCTACACCTTC
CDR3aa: CASSGAGVRYGYTF

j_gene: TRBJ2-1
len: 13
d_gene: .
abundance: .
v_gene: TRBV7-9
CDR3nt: TGTGCCAGCAGCAAACAGGTAGACAATGAGCAGTTCTTC
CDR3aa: CASSKQVDNEQFF

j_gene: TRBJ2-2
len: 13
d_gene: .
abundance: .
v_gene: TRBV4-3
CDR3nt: TGCGCCAGCAGCCATTCTAGCCCCGGGGAGCTGTTTTTT
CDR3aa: CASSHSSPGELFF

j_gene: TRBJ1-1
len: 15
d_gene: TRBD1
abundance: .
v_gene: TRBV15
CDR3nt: TGTGCCACCAGCGCGGACAGGGGGCCGAACACTGAAGCTTTCTTT
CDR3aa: CATSADRGPNTEAFF

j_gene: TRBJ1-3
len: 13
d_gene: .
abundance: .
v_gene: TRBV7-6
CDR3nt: TGTGCCAGCAGCCAGGGTCCTGGAAACACCATATATTTT
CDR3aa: CASSQGPGNTIYF

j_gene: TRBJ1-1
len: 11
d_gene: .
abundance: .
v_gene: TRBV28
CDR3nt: TGTGCCAACGGTCGTGGCACTGAAGCTTTCTTT
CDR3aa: CANGRGTEAFF

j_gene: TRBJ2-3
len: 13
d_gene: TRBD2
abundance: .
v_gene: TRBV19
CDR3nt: TGTGCCAGTACGGACGGGACTACATATACGCAGTATTTT
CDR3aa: CASTDGTTYTQYF

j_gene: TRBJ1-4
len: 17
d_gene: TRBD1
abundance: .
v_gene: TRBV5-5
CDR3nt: TGTGCCAGCAGCTGGTCAGGGGGCCGGGCAACTAATGAAAAACTGTTTTTT
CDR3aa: CASSWSGGRATNEKLFF

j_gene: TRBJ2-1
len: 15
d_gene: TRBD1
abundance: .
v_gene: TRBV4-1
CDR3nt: TGCGCCAGCAGCCACGAGACAGGGAATTTCAATGAGCAGTTCTTC
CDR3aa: CASSHETGNFNEQFF

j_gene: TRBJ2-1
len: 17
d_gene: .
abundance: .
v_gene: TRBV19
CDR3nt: TGTGCCAGTAGTACCCGAAAAGCCGGTAGCTCCTACAATGAGCAGTTCTTC
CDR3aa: CASSTRKAGSSYNEQFF

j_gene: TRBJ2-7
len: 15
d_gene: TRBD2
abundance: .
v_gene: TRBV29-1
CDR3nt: TGCAGCGTTGAAGTGGTCGGGAGGGTGTCCTACGAGCAGTACTTC
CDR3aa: CSVEVVGRVSYEQYF

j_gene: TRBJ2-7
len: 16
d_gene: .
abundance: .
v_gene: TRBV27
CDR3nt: TGTGCCAGCAGTGTCCGTGGGGGCGCTACTAGAAGCGAGCAGTACTTC
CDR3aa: CASSVRGGATRSEQYF

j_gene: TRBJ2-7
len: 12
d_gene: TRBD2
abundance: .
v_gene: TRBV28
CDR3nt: TGTGCCAGCAGCCGAAGACAGCGGGGGCAGTACTTC
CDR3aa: CASSRRQRGQYF

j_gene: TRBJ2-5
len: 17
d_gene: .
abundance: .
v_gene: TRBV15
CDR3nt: TGTGCCACCAGCAGAGACCCGGACAGGGAGGGTCAAGAGACCCAGTACTTC
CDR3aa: CATSRDPDREGQETQYF

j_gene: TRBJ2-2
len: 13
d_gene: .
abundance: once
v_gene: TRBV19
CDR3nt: TGTGCCAGTATCGTCAGGGACACCGGGGAGCTGTTTTTT
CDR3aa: CASIVRDTGELFF

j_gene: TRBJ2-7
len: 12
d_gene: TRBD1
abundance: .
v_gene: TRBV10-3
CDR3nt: TGTGCCATCAGTGGACAGGGAAACGAGCAGTACTTC
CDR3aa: CAISGQGNEQYF

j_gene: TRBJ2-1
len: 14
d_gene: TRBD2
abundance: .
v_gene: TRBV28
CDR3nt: TGTGCCAGCAATTCGGGACTAGGGGGAACGGAGCAGTTCTTC
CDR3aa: CASNSGLGGTEQFF

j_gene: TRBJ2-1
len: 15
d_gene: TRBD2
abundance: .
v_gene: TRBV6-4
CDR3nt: TGTGCCAGCAGCAGAGGACTAGCAGACTACAATGAGCAGTTCTTC
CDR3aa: CASSRGLADYNEQFF

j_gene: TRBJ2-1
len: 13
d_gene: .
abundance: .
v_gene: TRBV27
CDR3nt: TGTGCCAGCAGTACGGGACTCTACAATGAGCAGTTCTTC
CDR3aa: CASSTGLYNEQFF

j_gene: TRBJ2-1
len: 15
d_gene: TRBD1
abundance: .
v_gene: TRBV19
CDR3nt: TGTGCCAGTACCGACGGGACAGGGGAATACAATGAGCAGTTCTTC
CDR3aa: CASTDGTGEYNEQFF

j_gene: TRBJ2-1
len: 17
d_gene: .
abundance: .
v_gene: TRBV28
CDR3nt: TGTGCCAGCAGCCTCGGGGTCCTAGGGCCACGGACGAATGAGCAGTTCTTC
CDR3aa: CASSLGVLGPRTNEQFF

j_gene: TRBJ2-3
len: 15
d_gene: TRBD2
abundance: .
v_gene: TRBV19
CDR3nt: TGTGCCAGTAGTAGCCTAGCGGGAGCCACAGATACGCAGTATTTT
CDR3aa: CASSSLAGATDTQYF

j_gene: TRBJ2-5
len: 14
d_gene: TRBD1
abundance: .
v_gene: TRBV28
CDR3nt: TGTGCCAGCAGTTTATTGACAGGGCAAGAGACCCAGTACTTC
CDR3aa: CASSLLTGQETQYF

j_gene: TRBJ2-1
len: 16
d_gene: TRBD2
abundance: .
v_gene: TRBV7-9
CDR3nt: TGTGCCAGCAGCCGATGGACTAGCGGGAGTTTTCATGAGCAGTTCTTC
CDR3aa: CASSRWTSGSFHEQFF

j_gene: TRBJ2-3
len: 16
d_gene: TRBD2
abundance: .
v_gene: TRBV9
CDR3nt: TGTGCCAGCAGCGTAGGACTAGCGGGAGTCGCAGATACGCAGTATTTT
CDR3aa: CASSVGLAGVADTQYF

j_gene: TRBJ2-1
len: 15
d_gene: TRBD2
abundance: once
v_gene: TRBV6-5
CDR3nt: TGTGCCAGCCGGGTGGACCGGACTAGTGAGCGTGAGCAGTTCTTC
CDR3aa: CASRVDRTSEREQFF

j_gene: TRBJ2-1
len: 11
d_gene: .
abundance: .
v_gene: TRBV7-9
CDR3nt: TGTGCCAGCAGCTCAGGGGTTGAGCAGTTCTTC
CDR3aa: CASSSGVEQFF